Listed below are T cell receptor beta chains from one sample, sequenced in a study of cytomegalovirus exposure and HLA in healthy donors. Repertoires were generated with immunoSEQ multiplex PCR, while TCRdb's copy carries only in-frame clones and drops some. The table includes about 140,000 clones, 88% detected once. The material sequenced was PBMCs. The origin of the receptors is a woman between 18 and 29 years old in good health and CMV-seropositive. CDR3s include the opening cysteine and the closing phenylalanine or tryptophan. Size values are once, few and many counts, or a class for expanded clones, and some rows have none.

CASSPRDSSYEQYF	TRBV5-1	NA
CASSLVLAGVAGELFF	TRBV5-8	NA
CASSYSRRQPQHF	TRBV6-5	NA
CASSPRTGTETQYF	TRBV7-2	NA
CASSPQGIYGYTF	TRBV19	NA
CASSLELINSPLHF	TRBV7-9	NA
CASKQDNEKLFF	TRBV28	NA
CASSLADRVRAFF	TRBV7-2	NA
CASSVDGDNTQYF	TRBV9	NA
CASRKGGAIYEQYF	TRBV6-1	NA
CASTPPGGVTEAFF	TRBV6-5	NA
CASGSPGSHGYTF	TRBV7-9	few
CASSLLGHEQYF	TRBV7-3	few
CASSTGGTTNEKLFF	TRBV19	NA
CASSQEAPGGGETQYF	TRBV4-2	few
CASSYIQGEHTGELFF	TRBV11-2	NA
CASSPWDTSTDTQYF	TRBV28	NA
CASRPGLAGTDTQYF	TRBV6-6	NA
CASRVGDTTEAFF	TRBV6-1	few
CASSWTGTGNQPQHF	TRBV5-4	once
CASSARFGGHEQYF	TRBV2	few
CASSFGTIYEQYF	TRBV11-2	NA
CASSPERHGNTIYF	TRBV5-1	once
CASSDGGQGADTQYF	TRBV6-4	medium-sized
CASSLQGSTEAFF	TRBV28	NA
CASSQDFPTGELFF	TRBV18	NA
CASSVGPSGGHYEQYF	TRBV9	few
CASSELGSSSGRTDTQYF	TRBV25-1	NA
CASSYRTGKTGELFF	TRBV11-2	NA
CAISDPGLAVSGTDTQYF	TRBV10-3	NA
CASSERVTGELFF	TRBV6-1	NA
CASSEVSSTDTQYF	TRBV28	NA
CASSGHYEAFF	TRBV2	NA
CASSRGSTDTQYF	TRBV9	NA
CASSLMDRGTSNQPQHF	TRBV28	once
CASSFIPEGYGYTF	TRBV5-4	NA
CASSEARGSTDTQYF	TRBV2	NA
CASSLGTGSEAFF	TRBV7-3	once
CASSYSSSGITYEQYF	TRBV6-5	NA
CASSQSTALAKNIQYF	TRBV4-3	NA
CASSPRDRYEQYF	TRBV19	NA
CASSDGEVDSGNTIYF	TRBV2	once
CASSVTGQGYEKLFF	TRBV5-1	NA